This TCR beta chain was profiled in a study of cytomegalovirus exposure and HLA in healthy donors. Study information: In an earlier analysis, 90 million to 120 million unique TCR beta sequences were found from approximately 170 million T cells.

With 60 Vbeta and 13 Jbeta primers, the PCR was carried out. Sequencing was performed with immunoSEQ multiplex PCR; in TCRdb, only in-frame clones are kept and a portion is missing. The sample consists of 100,000 to 150,000 clones, 75% to 90% of them appearing once. As for this clone: Its specificity is not known.

Study-level results: A missense variant in DCLRE1C was later tied to TCR beta V- and J-gene trimming. In a later analysis, the majority of CMV-associated beta chains seemingly showed HLA restriction.

Between the trimmed V and J ends, which lost 5 bases and 6 bases, there was a span of 15 bases. CDR3 length: 14 amino acids. The germline gives CDR1 SGHRS, CDR2 YFSETQ. The chain carries TRBV5-1 and TRBJ2-1; perhaps TRBD1 as D (6 bases). Sequenced material: PBMCs. This sequence was found in a man aged 18 to 29 in good health and CMV-seropositive. CDR3 coding DNA: TGCGCCAGCAGTCCTCCAGGACAGCCCAATGAGCAGTTCTTC. Protein product: CASSPPGQPNEQFF. Combining the CDR3 with reference TRBV5-1 and TRBJ2-1 gives the whole variable domain KAGVTQTPRYLIKTRGQQVTLSCSPISGHRSVSWYQQTPGQGLQFLFEYFSETQRNKGNFPGRFSGRQFSNSRSEMNVSTLELGDSALYLCASSPPGQPNEQFFGPGTRLTVL.